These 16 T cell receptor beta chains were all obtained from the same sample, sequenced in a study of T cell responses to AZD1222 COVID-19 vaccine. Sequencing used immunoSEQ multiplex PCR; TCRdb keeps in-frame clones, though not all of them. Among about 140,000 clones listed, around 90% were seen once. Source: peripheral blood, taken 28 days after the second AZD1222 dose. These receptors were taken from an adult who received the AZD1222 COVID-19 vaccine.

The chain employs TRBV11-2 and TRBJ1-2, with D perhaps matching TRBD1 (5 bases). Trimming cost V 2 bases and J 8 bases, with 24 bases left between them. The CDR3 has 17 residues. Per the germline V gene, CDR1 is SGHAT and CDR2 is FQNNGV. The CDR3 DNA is TGTGCCAGCAGCTTACCCTTCTCCCTTAATGGGACCGTGGGCTACACCTTC. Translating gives CASSLPFSLNGTVGYTF.

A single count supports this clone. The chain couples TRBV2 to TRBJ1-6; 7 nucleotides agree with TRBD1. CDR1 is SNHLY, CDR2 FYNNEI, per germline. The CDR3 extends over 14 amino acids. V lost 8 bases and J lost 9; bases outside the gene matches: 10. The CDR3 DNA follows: TGTGCCAGCTGCAGCTCAGGGGGGGGTTCACCCCTCCACTTT. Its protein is CASCSSGGGSPLHF.

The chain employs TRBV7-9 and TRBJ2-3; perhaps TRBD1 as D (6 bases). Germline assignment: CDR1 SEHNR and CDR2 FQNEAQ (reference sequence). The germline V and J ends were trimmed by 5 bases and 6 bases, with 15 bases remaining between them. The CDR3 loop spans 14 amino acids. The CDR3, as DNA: TGTGCCAGCAGCCTCCGACAGGTGGGGGATACGCAGTATTTT. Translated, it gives CASSLRQVGDTQYF.

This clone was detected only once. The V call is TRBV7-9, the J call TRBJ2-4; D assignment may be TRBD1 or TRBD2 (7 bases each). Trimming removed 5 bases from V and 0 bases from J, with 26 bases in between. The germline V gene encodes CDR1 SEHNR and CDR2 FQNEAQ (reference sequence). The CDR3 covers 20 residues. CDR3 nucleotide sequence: TGTGCCAGCAGCATCTACAGGGGAGGGCAGACGGAGAGAGCCAAAAACATTCAGTACTTC. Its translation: CASSIYRGGQTERAKNIQYF.

Here the CDR3 reads CASSPSGTWRVGEQFF. The CDR3 DNA reads as TGTGCCAGCAGCCCATCCGGAACGTGGCGGGTAGGTGAGCAGTTCTTC. The chain employs TRBV27 and TRBJ2-1; D possibly corresponds to TRBD2 (5 bases). In germline, CDR1 is MNHEY, CDR2 SMNVEV (reference sequence). V gave up 6 bases and J gave up 9 bases, with 24 bases separating them. The length of the CDR3 is 16 residues.

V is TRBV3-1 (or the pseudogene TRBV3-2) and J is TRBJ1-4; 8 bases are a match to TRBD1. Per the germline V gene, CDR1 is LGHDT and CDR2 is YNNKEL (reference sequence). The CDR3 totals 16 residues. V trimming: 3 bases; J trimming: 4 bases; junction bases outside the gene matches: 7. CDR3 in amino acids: CASSHRQGAVNEKLFF. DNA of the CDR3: TGTGCCAGCAGCCATCGTCAGGGGGCCGTTAATGAAAAACTGTTTTTT.

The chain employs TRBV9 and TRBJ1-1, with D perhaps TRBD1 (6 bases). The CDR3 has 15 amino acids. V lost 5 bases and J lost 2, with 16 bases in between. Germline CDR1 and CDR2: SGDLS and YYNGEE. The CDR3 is CASSAGGAYNTEAFF. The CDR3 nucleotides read TGTGCCAGCAGTGCCGGGGGGGCGTATAACACTGAAGCTTTCTTT.

CDR3 nucleotides: TGTGCCAGCAGTTACGGGACGTCAGGGGGGGAGCAGTACTTC. This sequence encodes CASSYGTSGGEQYF. The chain uses TRBV6-5 and TRBJ2-7, with a tentative D call TRBD1 (7 bases). The CDR3 runs 14 residues. The germline V gene has CDR1 MNHEY and CDR2 SVGAGI. Trimming removed 2 bases from V and 7 bases from J, with 15 bases in between.

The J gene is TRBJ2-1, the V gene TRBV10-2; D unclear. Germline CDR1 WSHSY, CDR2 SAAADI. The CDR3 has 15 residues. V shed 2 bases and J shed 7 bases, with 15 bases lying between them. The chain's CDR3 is CASSESFYSLNEQFF. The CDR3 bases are TGCGCCAGCAGTGAGAGTTTTTACAGCTTGAATGAGCAGTTCTTC.

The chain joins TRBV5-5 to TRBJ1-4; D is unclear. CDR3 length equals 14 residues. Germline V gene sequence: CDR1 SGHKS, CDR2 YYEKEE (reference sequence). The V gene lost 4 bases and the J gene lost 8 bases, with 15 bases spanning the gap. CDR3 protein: CASSPGLGVEKLFF. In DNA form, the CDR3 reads TGTGCCAGCAGCCCCGGTTTGGGTGTGGAAAAACTGTTTTTT. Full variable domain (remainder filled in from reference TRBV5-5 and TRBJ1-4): DAGVTQSPTHLIKTRGQQVTLRCSPISGHKSVSWYQQVLGQGPQFIFQYYEKEERGRGNFPDRFSARQFPNYSSELNVNALLLGDSALYLCASSPGLGVEKLFFGSGTQLSVL.

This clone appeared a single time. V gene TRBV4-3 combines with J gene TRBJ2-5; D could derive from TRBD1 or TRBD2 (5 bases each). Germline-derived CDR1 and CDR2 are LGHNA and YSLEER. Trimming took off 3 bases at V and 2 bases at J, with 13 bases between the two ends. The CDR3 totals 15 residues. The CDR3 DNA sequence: TGCGCCAGCAGCCACGACTACACAGGTCAAGAGACCCAGTACTTC. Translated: CASSHDYTGQETQYF.

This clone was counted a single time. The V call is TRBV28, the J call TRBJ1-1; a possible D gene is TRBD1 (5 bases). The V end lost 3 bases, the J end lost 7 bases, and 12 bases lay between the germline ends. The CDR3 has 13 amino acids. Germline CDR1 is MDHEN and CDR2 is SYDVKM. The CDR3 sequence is CASSLMGVSEAFF. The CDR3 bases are TGTGCCAGCAGTTTGATGGGGGTGAGTGAAGCTTTCTTT. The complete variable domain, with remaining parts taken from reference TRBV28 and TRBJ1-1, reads DVKVTQSSRYLVKRTGEKVFLECVQDMDHENMFWYRQDPGLGLRLIYFSYDVKMKEKGDIPEGYSVSREKKERFSLILESASTNQTSMYLCASSLMGVSEAFFGQGTRLTVV.

CDR3 coding DNA: TGCGCCAGCAGTCCACAGGGGGCGCTAAATGAAAAACTGTTTTTT. Translated, it gives CASSPQGALNEKLFF. This chain joins TRBV5-1 and TRBJ1-4, with 9 bases fitting TRBD1. The germline V gene has CDR1 SGHRS and CDR2 YFSETQ. The trim removed 5 bases at V and 5 bases at J, leaving 7 bases unmatched. This CDR3 comprises 15 residues.

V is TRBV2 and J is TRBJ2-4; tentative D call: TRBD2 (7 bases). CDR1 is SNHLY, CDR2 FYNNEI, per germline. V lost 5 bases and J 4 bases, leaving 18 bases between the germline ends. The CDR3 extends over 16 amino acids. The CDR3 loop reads CASSPRGGVGKNIQYF. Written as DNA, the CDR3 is TGTGCCAGCAGTCCGAGGGGGGGCGTGGGGAAAAACATTCAGTACTTC. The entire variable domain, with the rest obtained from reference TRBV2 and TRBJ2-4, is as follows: EPEVTQTPSHQVTQMGQEVILRCVPISNHLYFYWYRQILGQKVEFLVSFYNNEISEKSEIFDDQFSVERPDGSNFTLKIRSTKLEDSAMYFCASSPRGGVGKNIQYFGAGTRLSVL.

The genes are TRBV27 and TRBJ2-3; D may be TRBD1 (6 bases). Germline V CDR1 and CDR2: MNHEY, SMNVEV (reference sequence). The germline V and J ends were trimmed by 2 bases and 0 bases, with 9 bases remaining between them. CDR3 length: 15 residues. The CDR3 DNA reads TGTGCCAGCAGTTTACAACAGGGAAGCACAGATACGCAGTATTTT. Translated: CASSLQQGSTDTQYF.

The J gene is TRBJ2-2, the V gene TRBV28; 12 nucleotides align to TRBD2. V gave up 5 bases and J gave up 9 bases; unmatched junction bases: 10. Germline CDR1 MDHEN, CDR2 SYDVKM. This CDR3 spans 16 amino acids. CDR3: CASSPLTSGSPRELFF. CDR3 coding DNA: TGTGCCAGCAGTCCCCTGACTAGCGGGAGCCCTCGGGAGCTGTTTTTT.